Reported below is one T cell receptor (beta chain). Which antigen it targets is not known. No clone much larger than this one lies a single base away; base qualities are absent. This sample was taken from a study of cytomegalovirus exposure and HLA in healthy donors (dated by TCRdb to the late 2010s). Looking at the study overall: A later analysis indicated that the 120 or so validation repertoires were generated on the platform also employed for the 700 or so repertoires of the first cohort. The study aimed to test whether signatures of past pathogen exposure could be identified by cataloging public T cell receptors. Along with the roughly 670-subject first cohort, a separate validation cohort of over a hundred different subjects was used. The study combined high-throughput TCR immunosequencing, statistical association of individual TCRs with disease status, and machine learning to predict cytomegalovirus infection status.

The method behind the library was the immunoSEQ multiplex PCR assay. Processing in the source paper ran as follows. A statistical classification framework was built to diagnose cytomegalovirus status from the catalog of TCR beta chain sequences. The clones in this table, taken by TCRdb from immuneACCESS, are in-frame only. Not every clone is retained; where verified, under half of the shortfall comes from an unresolved V gene, and the cause of the rest is unknown. The V and J calls and clone size were taken over from that table, and D and trimming were inferred from the DNA. The sample has some 150,000 clones on record, roughly 87% of them singletons. The biggest ten clones account for 4.5% to 5.5% of the sample. The donors were included in the validation cohort of 120 subjects, a group kept apart from the roughly 670-subject first cohort. The CDR1 and CDR2 encoded by the germline V gene (reference sequence) are LNHNV and YYDKDF. The CDR3 spans 14 residues, from the cysteine through the phenylalanine. The read is trimmed to its CDR3 DNA, 42 bases read in frame from base 1. Germline trimming: 1 base from V, 7 bases from J; junction bases outside gene matches: 1.

The research as a whole found: In the study, about 150 TCR beta chains were listed as associated with cytomegalovirus. The authors suggested that the approach could potentially be generalized to other disease states and immunological phenotypes. A later analysis found that TCRs clustered in the first cohort also tended to co-occur in the 120 validation repertoires, with 94% of cluster scores above 0. In vitro tests confirmed that a few of the cytomegalovirus-associated TCR beta chains recognize cytomegalovirus antigens. Across donors, most TCR sequences were observed very rarely, whereas some public TCRs were present in many individuals. The classifier was reported to diagnose cytomegalovirus status with high specificity and sensitivity in both the original and validation cohorts. All 120 or so repertoires were used to score co-occurrence in the validation cohort in a later analysis, because that analysis had no HLA typing for the cohort.

Sequenced: PBMCs. The rearrangement combines TRBV15 with TRBJ2-1, with 10 central nucleotides matching TRBD2. The source is a man between 18 and 35 years old in good health and CMV-seropositive. The DNA sequence follows: TGTGCCACCAGCAGAGGGACTAGCGGAAATGAGCAGTTCTTC. Protein translation: CATSRGTSGNEQFF. Where the CDR3 stops, the reference TRBV15 and TRBJ2-1 genes take over; the full variable domain is DAMVIQNPRYQVTQFGKPVTLSCSQTLNHNVMYWYQQKSSQAPKLLFHYYDKDFNNEADTPDNFQSRRPNTSFCFLDIRSPGLGDTAMYLCATSRGTSGNEQFFGPGTRLTVL.